The clone carrying this T cell receptor beta chain was detected a few times. The antigen remains unidentified. As the method for making TCR beta libraries, quantitative 5'-RACE with molecular barcodes was used. TCRdb fed the 5' RACE reads into MiXCR, producing one record per CDR3 protein. The top ten clones hold 15% to 20% of a sample with roughly 700,000 distinct CDR3 sequences, over 15% of them seen once. These data originate in a study of CD8 T cells in ankylosing spondylitis. Study-wide results and limits: Made up of about eight highly homologous variants, a TCR beta motif appeared characteristic of ankylosing spondylitis blood. According to the report, clones linked to the disease were significantly enriched in matched synovial fluid samples taken from ankylosing spondylitis patients. Previous work reported some of these motif variants in the synovial fluid and blood of reactive arthritis.

Trimming cost V 9 bases and J 0 bases, with 15 bases left between them. Germline CDR1 reads MNHNS; CDR2 reads SASEGT. The CDR3 is 15 residues long. This clonotype originated in a male donor with ankylosing spondylitis. Sequencing was done on a sample of blood, either unsorted or a sorted T cell fraction (not recorded which). The chain has TRBV6-1 and TRBJ1-5; D may be TRBD1 (6 bases). CDR3 nucleotide sequence: TGTGCCAGTTATCCTAGGACAGCTAGCAATCAGCCCCAGCATTTT. As protein: CASYPRTASNQPQHF.